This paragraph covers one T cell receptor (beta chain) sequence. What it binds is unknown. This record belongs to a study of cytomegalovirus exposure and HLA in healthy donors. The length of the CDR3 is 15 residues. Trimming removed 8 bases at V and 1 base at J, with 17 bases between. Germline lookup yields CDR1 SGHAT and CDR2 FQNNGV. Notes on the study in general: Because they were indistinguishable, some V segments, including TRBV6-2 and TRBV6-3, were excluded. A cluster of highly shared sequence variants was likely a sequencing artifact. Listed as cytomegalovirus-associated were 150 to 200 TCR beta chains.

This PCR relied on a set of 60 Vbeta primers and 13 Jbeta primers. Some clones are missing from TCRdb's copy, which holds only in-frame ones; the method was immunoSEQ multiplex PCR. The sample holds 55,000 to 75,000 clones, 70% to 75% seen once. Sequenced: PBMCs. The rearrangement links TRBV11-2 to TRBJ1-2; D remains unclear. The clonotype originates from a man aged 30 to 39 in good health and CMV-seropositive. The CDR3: CASERYPGYNYGYTF. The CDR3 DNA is TGTGCCAGCGAACGCTACCCCGGTTATAACTATGGCTACACCTTC.